This passage covers 20 T cell receptor beta chains from one sample sequenced in a study of CD8+ T cells in alopecia areata. It was cDNA, reverse transcribed from extracted RNA, that served as the sequencing template. Using immunoSEQ multiplex PCR, the repertoire was profiled, and TCRdb retains in-frame clones only, with some absent. The sample lists 200,000 to 250,000 clones; about 56% were seen once. Specimen: CD8+ T cells sorted from blood. These receptors were collected from a human donor in good health.

The chain uses TRBV2 and TRBJ2-7; TRBD2 aligns across 11 bases. Trimming took 6 bases from V and 0 from J; bases not matched to a gene: 4. This CDR3 contains 15 residues. Germline lookup yields CDR1 SNHLY and CDR2 FYNNEI. The CDR3: CASSLGLAASYEQYF. As DNA, the CDR3 is TGTGCCAGCAGCTTGGGACTAGCGGCCTCCTACGAGCAGTACTTC.

The chain joins TRBV19 to TRBJ1-6; D possibly corresponds to TRBD1 (5 bases). The CDR3 covers 18 residues. Trimming removed 5 bases from V and 6 bases from J, with 23 bases in between. Germline assignment: CDR1 LNHDA and CDR2 SQIVND (reference sequence). The CDR3 DNA follows: TGTGCCAGTAGTGGCGCCCCCGGGACTGCGATTCGTAATTCACCCCTCCACTTT. Its protein is CASSGAPGTAIRNSPLHF.

This clone appeared a few times. The V gene is TRBV5-1, the J gene TRBJ2-3; D perhaps matches TRBD1 (6 bases). Trimming pared 2 bases from V and 2 bases from J, leaving 12 bases between. Germline V gene sequence: CDR1 SGHRS, CDR2 YFSETQ. The CDR3 is 15 amino acids. CDR3 DNA sequence: TGCGCCAGCAGCTTCCCTTGGACAGTCACAGATACGCAGTATTTT. It codes for CASSFPWTVTDTQYF. Looking up the rest from reference TRBV5-1 and TRBJ2-3 gives the full variable domain: KAGVTQTPRYLIKTRGQQVTLSCSPISGHRSVSWYQQTPGQGLQFLFEYFSETQRNKGNFPGRFSGRQFSNSRSEMNVSTLELGDSALYLCASSFPWTVTDTQYFGPGTRLTVL.

The genes are TRBV29-1 and TRBJ2-5, with D tentatively TRBD2 (5 bases). The CDR3 has 10 residues. Deletions cut 7 bases from V and 5 bases from J, with 8 bases between. Germline V gives CDR1 SQVTM, CDR2 ANQGSEA. CDR3 in amino acids: CSAERETQYF. CDR3 DNA sequence: TGCAGCGCAGAGCGGGAGACCCAGTACTTC.

The table lists this clone with a few counts. This chain connects TRBV11-2 to TRBJ1-1; D is unresolved. The length of the CDR3 is 13 residues. Looked up from germline, CDR1 is SGHAT and CDR2 is FQNNGV. V gave up 1 base and J gave up 2 bases, with 5 bases separating them. The CDR3 nucleotides read TGTGCCAGCAGCTTAGCCCGAAACACTGAAGCTTTCTTT. It yields the protein CASSLARNTEAFF. The whole variable domain, filled in from reference TRBV11-2 and TRBJ1-1, reads EAGVAQSPRYKIIEKRQSVAFWCNPISGHATLYWYQQILGQGPKLLIQFQNNGVVDDSQLPKDRFSAERLKGVDSTLKIQPAKLEDSAVYLCASSLARNTEAFFGQGTRLTVV.

The chain combines TRBV14 with TRBJ2-3; D call uncertain. Trimming stripped 1 base from V and 6 bases from J, with 8 bases between. This CDR3 comprises 13 residues. From germline, CDR1 is SGHDN and CDR2 FVKESK. In nucleotides, the CDR3 is TGTGCCAGCAGCCAAGTTTCGATGGATACGCAGTATTTT. Its protein is CASSQVSMDTQYF.

The rearrangement uses TRBV7-6 and TRBJ2-5; the D is unclear. V was trimmed by 1 base and J by 3 bases, leaving 6 bases between them. The CDR3 sequence is 13 residues long. Germline V gives CDR1 SGHVS, CDR2 FNYEAQ. For the CDR3, the DNA is TGTGCCAGCAGCTTAGGGCGGAAAGAGACCCAGTACTTC. This gives the protein CASSLGRKETQYF.

V and J are TRBV5-6 and TRBJ2-5; TRBD2 is a possible D gene (6 bases). V was trimmed by 2 bases and J by 3 bases, leaving 8 bases between them. The germline V gene has CDR1 SGHDT and CDR2 YYEEEE. The CDR3 loop spans 13 amino acids. The CDR3 here is CASSFWGEETQYF. Here the CDR3 DNA reads TGTGCCAGCAGCTTCTGGGGGGAAGAGACCCAGTACTTC.

The chain has TRBV11-2 and TRBJ1-2, with no clear D. The germline gives CDR1 SGHAT, CDR2 FQNNGV. The CDR3 length is 16 residues. Trimming stripped 5 bases from V and 0 bases from J, with 16 bases between. CDR3 DNA: TGTGCCAGCAGCCGAACCCAGGAGCCTACTAACTATGGCTACACCTTC. Protein sequence: CASSRTQEPTNYGYTF.

This clone was detected only a few times. The rearrangement links TRBV5-6 to TRBJ2-2; tentatively, D is TRBD1 (5 bases). Germline CDR1 and CDR2: SGHDT and YYEEEE. V was pared by 4 bases and J by 1 base, with 14 bases between. The CDR3 is 16 amino acids. DNA of the CDR3: TGTGCCAGCAGCCCTTCGGACACACAGAACACCGGGGAGCTGTTTTTT. The encoded protein is CASSPSDTQNTGELFF.

The chain couples TRBV6-5 to TRBJ1-2; 8 bases align to TRBD1. CDR1 MNHEY and CDR2 SVGAGI come from the germline V gene. The trim removed 7 bases at V and 1 base at J, leaving 5 bases unmatched. This CDR3 spans 14 amino acids. The CDR3 region has the DNA TGTGCCAGCAACCAACAGGGGGGTAACTATGGCTACACCTTC. Translation gives CASNQQGGNYGYTF.

The chain couples TRBV2 to TRBJ1-5; D uncertain. The CDR3 runs 13 residues. The V gene's germline CDR1 is SNHLY and CDR2 FYNNEI. This CDR3 is CATTAGFGQPQHF. For the CDR3, the DNA is TGTGCAACGACGGCGGGGTTCGGTCAGCCCCAGCATTTT.

The chain uses TRBV6-5 and TRBJ1-2; D perhaps matches TRBD1 (6 bases). The length of the CDR3 is 12 residues. Germline values: CDR1 MNHEY, CDR2 SVGAGI. Trimming stripped 8 bases from V and 7 bases from J, with 14 bases between. The chain's CDR3 is CASGGGRGGYTF. Written as DNA, the CDR3 is TGTGCCAGCGGAGGGGGGCGCGGTGGCTACACCTTC.

The chain employs TRBV4-1 and TRBJ2-7; a possible D gene is TRBD1 (5 bases). The CDR3 totals 14 residues. The germline V gene encodes CDR1 MGHRA and CDR2 YSYEKL. V was clipped by 1 base and J by 2 bases, with 9 bases between them. For the CDR3, the DNA is TGCGCCAGCAGCCAAGTGCAGGGCCCCTACGAGCAGTACTTC. Translated, it gives CASSQVQGPYEQYF.

This clone has only a few counts. The chain joins TRBV6-5 to TRBJ1-1, with 7 bases aligning to TRBD1. Germline CDR1 reads MNHEY; CDR2 reads SVGAGI. CDR3 length: 15 residues. V lost 0 bases, J lost 1 base, and 2 bases stayed unmatched. The CDR3 sequence: CASSYSGQQNTEAFF. The CDR3 coding sequence is TGTGCCAGCAGTTACTCGGGACAGCAGAACACTGAAGCTTTCTTT.

This chain joins TRBV15 and TRBJ2-5; 8 bases match TRBD1. Germline CDR1 LNHNV, CDR2 YYDKDF (reference sequence). The length of the CDR3 is 16 residues. V was pared by 4 bases and J by 0 bases, with 7 bases of the junction left unmatched. Here the CDR3 DNA reads TGTGCCACCAGCAAGCAGGACAGGGCCAACCAAGAGACCCAGTACTTC. This sequence encodes CATSKQDRANQETQYF.

Here the CDR3 DNA reads TGCGCCAGCAGCCAGCTTGTGGGGAGGCAGTCACCCCTCCACTTT. This translates into CASSQLVGRQSPLHF. The chain uses TRBV4-1 and TRBJ1-6; D not certain. CDR1 is MGHRA and CDR2 is YSYEKL in the germline V gene. V lost 3 bases and J lost 10, with 16 bases in between. CDR3 size: 15 residues.

The rearrangement uses TRBV4-1 and TRBJ1-2; weak D call: TRBD1 (5 bases). Germline V gene data show CDR1 as MGHRA and CDR2 as YSYEKL. There are 15 residues in the CDR3. Trimming shortened V by 3 bases and J by 2 bases, and 13 bases separated the two germline ends. The DNA of the CDR3 is TGCGCCAGCAGCCAGGTACAGGTCGGAAACTATGGCTACACCTTC. It translates to CASSQVQVGNYGYTF.

Regarding this clone: The identical CDR3 is also encoded by other nucleotide sequences in the sample. The V gene is TRBV5-6, the J gene TRBJ1-3; D is unresolved. Germline V gives CDR1 SGHDT, CDR2 YYEEEE. V was cut by 0 bases and J by 4 bases, with 8 bases left in between. The length of the CDR3 is 14 residues. The CDR3 nucleotides are TGTGCCAGCAGCTTGGAGGGCTCGGGAAACACCATATATTTT. Translated: CASSLEGSGNTIYF.

The V and J genes are TRBV4-1 and TRBJ2-7; D uncertain. This CDR3 has 15 residues. The ends were cut back, 0 bases at V and 2 bases at J, with 11 bases in the middle. Per germline, CDR1 MGHRA and CDR2 YSYEKL. CDR3 in amino acids: CASSQDDLEPYEQYF. The CDR3 nucleotides are TGCGCCAGCAGCCAAGACGATCTGGAGCCCTACGAGCAGTACTTC.